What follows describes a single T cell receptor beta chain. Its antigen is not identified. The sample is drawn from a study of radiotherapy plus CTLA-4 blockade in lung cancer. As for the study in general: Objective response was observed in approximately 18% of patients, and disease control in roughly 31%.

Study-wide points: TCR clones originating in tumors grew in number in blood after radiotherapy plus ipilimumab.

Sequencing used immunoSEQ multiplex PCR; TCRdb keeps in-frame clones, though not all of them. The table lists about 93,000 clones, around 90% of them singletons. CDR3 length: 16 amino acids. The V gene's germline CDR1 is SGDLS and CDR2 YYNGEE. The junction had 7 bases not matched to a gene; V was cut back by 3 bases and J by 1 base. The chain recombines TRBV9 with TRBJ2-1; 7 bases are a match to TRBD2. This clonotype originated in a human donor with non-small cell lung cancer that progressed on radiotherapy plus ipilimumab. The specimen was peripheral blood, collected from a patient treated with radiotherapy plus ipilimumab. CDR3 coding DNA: TGTGCCAGCAGCGCTCGCCTAGCGGCGTCCTACAATGAGCAGTTCTTC. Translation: CASSARLAASYNEQFF.